The 24 T cell receptor beta chains reported below all come from one sample, sequenced in a study of blood T cell repertoires in COVID-19. Method: immunoSEQ multiplex PCR; TCRdb's copy keeps in-frame clones and lacks some. The table has 390,000 or so clones, approximately 92% seen once; the top ten hold 0.9% to 1.1%. The source material was PBMCs or T cells enriched from blood (not recorded which). These receptors came from a man between 18 and 29 years old who had recovered from COVID-19.

The gene calls are TRBV4-2 and TRBJ2-2; 7 bases agree with TRBD2. This CDR3 has 14 amino acids. Germline CDR1 reads LGHNA; CDR2 reads YNFKEQ. Losses at the gene ends were 11 bases for V and 5 bases for J; bases not matched to a gene: 11. As DNA, the CDR3 is TGTGCCTCTAGCAGGGAGGGGAATACCGGGGAGCTGTTTTTT. It specifies CASSREGNTGELFF.

This sequence joins TRBV7-9 and TRBJ1-2; TRBD1 matches at 10 bases. Germline V gene sequence: CDR1 SEHNR, CDR2 FQNEAQ (reference sequence). The CDR3 contains 14 residues. V trimming: 4 bases; J trimming: 8 bases; junction bases outside the gene matches: 7. CDR3 DNA: TGTGCCAGCAGCTCCCGGGACAGGGGCGGGGGCTACACCTTC. Its protein product is CASSSRDRGGGYTF.

This chain connects TRBV3-1 (or the pseudogene TRBV3-2) to TRBJ1-1; a weak D match, TRBD1 (6 bases). The CDR3 contains 13 residues. The V gene lost 6 bases and the J gene lost 3 bases, with 11 bases spanning the gap. Germline lookup yields CDR1 LGHDT and CDR2 YNNKEL (reference sequence). Here the CDR3 DNA reads TGTGCCAGCAGGGGAACAGGGTACACTGAAGCTTTCTTT. Its protein product is CASRGTGYTEAFF.

This clone has a handful of counts. The chain links TRBV7-6 to TRBJ1-5, with TRBD1 matching 8 bases. The ends lost 1 base at V and 6 bases at J; junction bases unmatched: 5. The CDR3 totals 15 residues. Germline CDR1 is SGHVS and CDR2 is FNYEAQ. The CDR3 reads CASSLGQGAGQPQHF. The CDR3 bases are TGTGCCAGCAGCTTAGGGCAGGGGGCCGGTCAGCCCCAGCATTTT.

The chain uses TRBV7-6 and TRBJ1-5, with 7 bases identical to TRBD1. Germline V gives CDR1 SGHVS, CDR2 FNYEAQ. The junction had 3 bases not matched to a gene; V was cut back by 1 base and J by 3 bases. The CDR3 spans 15 residues. In DNA, the CDR3 is TGTGCCAGCAGCTTAGGTACAGGGGACAATCAGCCCCAGCATTTT. Protein: CASSLGTGDNQPQHF.

The sample holds one count of this clone. The chain has TRBV25-1 and TRBJ1-1; TRBD1 is a possible D gene (5 bases). The CDR3 is 12 residues long. V dropped 7 bases and J dropped 4 bases, with 10 bases sitting between them. Per germline, CDR1 MGHDK and CDR2 SYGVNS. The CDR3 reads CASTGWGTEAFF. The CDR3 nucleotides read TGTGCCAGCACAGGGTGGGGCACTGAAGCTTTCTTT. Full variable domain (missing parts from reference TRBV25-1 and TRBJ1-1): EADIYQTPRYLVIGTGKKITLECSQTMGHDKMYWYQQDPGMELHLIHYSYGVNSTEKGDLSSESTVSRIRTEHFPLTLESARPSHTSQYLCASTGWGTEAFFGQGTRLTVV.

The chain uses TRBV7-9 and TRBJ2-4, with 9 positions matching TRBD1. There are 16 residues in the CDR3. With 1 base clipped from V and 0 bases from J, the junction kept 1 base outside the gene matches. The germline gives CDR1 SEHNR, CDR2 FQNEAQ (reference sequence). CDR3 bases: TGTGCCAGCAGCTTAGTACAGGGGGCAGCCAAAAACATTCAGTACTTC. Translating gives CASSLVQGAAKNIQYF.

The chain links TRBV28 to TRBJ2-7; no clear D. The CDR3 is made up of 19 amino acids. Germline CDR1 and CDR2: MDHEN and SYDVKM. Trimming left V 4 bases short and J 0 bases short, with 25 bases between. Written as DNA, the CDR3 is TGTGCCAGCAGTTCCCTGATCGGAGATGGCGAAATACACTCCTACGAGCAGTACTTC. This gives the protein CASSSLIGDGEIHSYEQYF.

The V gene is TRBV5-1, the J gene TRBJ1-2, with TRBD1 identical over 9 bases. Germline assignment: CDR1 SGHRS and CDR2 YFSETQ. Losses at the gene ends were 4 bases for V and 6 bases for J; bases not matched to a gene: 4. The CDR3 runs to 13 residues. In DNA, the CDR3 is TGCGCCAGCAGCCCGGGACAGGGTAATGGCTACACCTTC. Encoded protein: CASSPGQGNGYTF.

The rearrangement uses TRBV4-1 and TRBJ1-3; D is unclear. The CDR3 consists of 16 residues. Trimming removed 0 bases from V and 4 bases from J, with 13 bases in between. Germline V lookup: CDR1 MGHRA, CDR2 YSYEKL. The CDR3 DNA reads TGCGCCAGCAGCCAAGAATCGGGAGTAGAAGGAAACACCATATATTTT. Its translation: CASSQESGVEGNTIYF.

V and J are TRBV9 and TRBJ2-2; the D is unclear. Between the trimmed V and J ends, which lost 2 bases and 7 bases, there was a span of 6 bases. This CDR3 is built from 12 residues. Germline CDR1 is SGDLS and CDR2 is YYNGEE. The CDR3 sequence: CASSVGIGELFF. CDR3 DNA sequence: TGTGCCAGCAGCGTCGGTATCGGGGAGCTGTTTTTT.

The chain uses TRBV6-1 and TRBJ1-5, with a possible D match to TRBD1 (5 bases). V shed 1 base and J shed 6 bases, with 16 bases lying between them. Per the germline V gene, CDR1 is MNHNS and CDR2 is SASEGT. This CDR3 spans 16 amino acids. In DNA, the CDR3 is TGTGCCAGCAGTGAAGGGGGCCTTCTTATCGGTCAGCCCCAGCATTTT. Its translation is CASSEGGLLIGQPQHF.

The chain links TRBV28 to TRBJ2-7; D perhaps matches TRBD2 (6 bases). CDR1 and CDR2 (germline): MDHEN, SYDVKM. This CDR3 has 13 residues. V gave up 8 bases and J gave up 3 bases, with 14 bases separating them. The CDR3: CASHRGGNYEQYF. Here the CDR3 DNA reads TGTGCCAGCCACCGTGGGGGGAACTACGAGCAGTACTTC. Full variable domain (missing parts from reference TRBV28 and TRBJ2-7): DVKVTQSSRYLVKRTGEKVFLECVQDMDHENMFWYRQDPGLGLRLIYFSYDVKMKEKGDIPEGYSVSREKKERFSLILESASTNQTSMYLCASHRGGNYEQYFGPGTRLTVT.

The chain has TRBV5-1 and TRBJ2-2, with D perhaps TRBD2 (5 bases). The CDR3 has 14 amino acids. The V gene's germline CDR1 is SGHRS and CDR2 YFSETQ. Trimming cost V 0 bases and J 7 bases, with 10 bases left between them. CDR3 amino acids: CASSLGAGGGELFF. CDR3 DNA sequence: TGCGCCAGCAGCTTGGGAGCCGGAGGCGGGGAGCTGTTTTTT. Full variable domain (outside the CDR3, taken from reference TRBV5-1 and TRBJ2-2): KAGVTQTPRYLIKTRGQQVTLSCSPISGHRSVSWYQQTPGQGLQFLFEYFSETQRNKGNFPGRFSGRQFSNSRSEMNVSTLELGDSALYLCASSLGAGGGELFFGEGSRLTVL.

This sequence joins TRBV19 and TRBJ1-1; D is undetermined. Trimming removed 4 bases from V and 5 bases from J, with 5 bases in between. The CDR3 totals 11 residues. Germline CDR1 and CDR2: LNHDA and SQIVND (reference sequence). CDR3 nucleotides: TGTGCCAGTAGTAGTGCGACTGAAGCTTTCTTT. Protein: CASSSATEAFF.

The genes are TRBV4-3 and TRBJ1-2; no firm D call. Germline CDR1 reads LGHNA; CDR2 reads YSLEER. The length of the CDR3 is 15 residues. The ends were cut back, 2 bases at V and 5 bases at J, with 15 bases in the middle. The chain's CDR3 is CASSQSRGVSYGYTF. For the CDR3, the DNA is TGCGCCAGCAGCCAATCCCGGGGAGTAAGTTATGGCTACACCTTC.

The chain couples TRBV27 to TRBJ2-1; D gene ambiguous. Germline CDR1 is MNHEY and CDR2 is SMNVEV (reference sequence). Between the trimmed V and J ends, which lost 5 bases and 2 bases, there was a span of 4 bases. This CDR3 spans 12 amino acids. CDR3 region: CASSLPYNEQFF. The DNA of the CDR3 is TGTGCCAGCAGTCTCCCCTACAATGAGCAGTTCTTC.

Details on this clone: The same CDR3 can be traced to other DNA sequences in this sample. The gene calls are TRBV5-6 and TRBJ1-1; D is uncertain. V dropped 0 bases and J dropped 1 base, with 7 bases sitting between them. CDR3 size: 14 residues. CDR1 is SGHDT, CDR2 YYEEEE, per germline. The CDR3 region is CASSLAPGNTEAFF. The CDR3 bases are TGTGCCAGCAGCTTGGCCCCAGGGAACACTGAAGCTTTCTTT. The full variable domain, in which reference TRBV5-6 and TRBJ1-1 provide the parts outside the CDR3, is DAGVTQSPTHLIKTRGQQVTLRCSPKSGHDTVSWYQQALGQGPQFIFQYYEEEERQRGNFPDRFSGHQFPNYSSELNVNALLLGDSALYLCASSLAPGNTEAFFGQGTRLTVV.

The CDR3 DNA follows: TGTGCCAGCAGTAACTCTGTTCGAACAAACATTCAGTACTTC. Its translation is CASSNSVRTNIQYF. The genes are TRBV3-1 (or the pseudogene TRBV3-2) and TRBJ2-4; D not resolved. Germline loops: CDR1 LGHDT, CDR2 YNNKEL (reference sequence). The CDR3 is 14 amino acids. V lost 6 bases and J lost 6, with 15 bases in between.

The chain carries TRBV27 and TRBJ1-5, with TRBD1 matching 11 bases. Trimming cost V 2 bases and J 7 bases; bases outside gene matches: 13. CDR1 and CDR2 (germline): MNHEY, SMNVEV (reference sequence). This CDR3 region has 18 residues. The CDR3 region is CASSLLAGQGVKRQPQHF. The CDR3 DNA is TGTGCCAGCAGTTTACTGGCGGGACAGGGGGTCAAACGGCAGCCCCAGCATTTT.

V is TRBV11-2 and J is TRBJ1-1; 9 bases agree with TRBD1. The trim removed 5 bases at V and 11 bases at J, leaving 18 bases unmatched. This CDR3 region has 16 residues. CDR1 is SGHAT and CDR2 is FQNNGV in the germline V gene. CDR3 amino acids: CASSPYLPGTGSTAFF. The DNA for the CDR3 is TGTGCCAGCAGCCCCTACCTCCCCGGGACAGGGTCGACGGCTTTCTTT.

The rearrangement links TRBV27 to TRBJ2-7; TRBD1 might be the D (6 bases). The ends were cut back, 2 bases at V and 5 bases at J, with 13 bases in the middle. The CDR3 totals 14 residues. Germline assignment: CDR1 MNHEY and CDR2 SMNVEV (reference sequence). CDR3: CASSLRQVSHEQYF. In DNA form, the CDR3 reads TGTGCCAGCAGTTTAAGACAGGTCAGCCACGAGCAGTACTTC.

This rearrangement joins TRBV15 to TRBJ1-5, with TRBD1 matching over 8 bases. Germline V CDR1 and CDR2: LNHNV, YYDKDF (reference sequence). There are 14 residues in the CDR3. The trim removed 5 bases at V and 6 bases at J, leaving 6 bases unmatched. The CDR3 spells CATSSDRAIQPQHF. The CDR3 nucleotides read TGTGCCACCAGCTCGGACAGGGCGATTCAGCCCCAGCATTTT. Complete variable domain (other parts from reference TRBV15 and TRBJ1-5): DAMVIQNPRYQVTQFGKPVTLSCSQTLNHNVMYWYQQKSSQAPKLLFHYYDKDFNNEADTPDNFQSRRPNTSFCFLDIRSPGLGDTAMYLCATSSDRAIQPQHFGDGTRLSIL.

The chain joins TRBV28 to TRBJ2-3; 10 nucleotides line up with TRBD1. Trimming at V came to 8 bases and at J to 8 bases, leaving 7 bases not matched to a gene. Germline V CDR1 and CDR2: MDHEN, SYDVKM. There are 13 residues in the CDR3. CDR3 sequence reads: CASWDRGVGTQYF. CDR3 DNA: TGTGCCAGCTGGGACAGGGGTGTGGGTACGCAGTATTTT.